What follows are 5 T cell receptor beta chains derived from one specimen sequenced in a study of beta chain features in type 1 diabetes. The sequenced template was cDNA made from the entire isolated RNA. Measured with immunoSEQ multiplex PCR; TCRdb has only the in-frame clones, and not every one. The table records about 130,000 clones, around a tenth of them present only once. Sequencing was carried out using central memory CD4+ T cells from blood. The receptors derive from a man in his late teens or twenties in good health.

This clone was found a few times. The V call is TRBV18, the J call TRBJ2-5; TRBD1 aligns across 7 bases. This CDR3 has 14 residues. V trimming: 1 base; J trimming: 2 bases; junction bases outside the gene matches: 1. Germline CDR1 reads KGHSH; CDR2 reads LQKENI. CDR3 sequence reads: CASSPRRGQETQYF. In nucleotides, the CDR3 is TGTGCCAGCTCACCACGCAGGGGGCAAGAGACCCAGTACTTC.

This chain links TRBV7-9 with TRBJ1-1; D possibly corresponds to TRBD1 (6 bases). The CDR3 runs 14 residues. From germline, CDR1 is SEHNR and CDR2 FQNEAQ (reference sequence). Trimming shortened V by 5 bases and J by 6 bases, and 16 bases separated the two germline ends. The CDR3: CASSPKGTGSEAFF. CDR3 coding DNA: TGTGCCAGCAGCCCCAAGGGTACAGGGTCTGAAGCTTTCTTT.

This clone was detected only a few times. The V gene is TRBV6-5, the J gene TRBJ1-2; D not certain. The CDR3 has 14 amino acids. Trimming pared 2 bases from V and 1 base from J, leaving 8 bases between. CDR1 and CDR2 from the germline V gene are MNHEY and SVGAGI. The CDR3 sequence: CASSYEALNYGYTF. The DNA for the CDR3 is TGTGCCAGCAGTTACGAAGCCCTTAACTATGGCTACACCTTC.

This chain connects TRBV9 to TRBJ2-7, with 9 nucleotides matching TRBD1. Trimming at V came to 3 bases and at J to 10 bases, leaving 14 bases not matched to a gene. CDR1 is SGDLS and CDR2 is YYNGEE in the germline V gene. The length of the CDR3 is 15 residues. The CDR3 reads CASSADGTGTNFQYF. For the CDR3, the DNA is TGTGCCAGCAGCGCCGACGGGACAGGGACTAATTTCCAGTACTTC.

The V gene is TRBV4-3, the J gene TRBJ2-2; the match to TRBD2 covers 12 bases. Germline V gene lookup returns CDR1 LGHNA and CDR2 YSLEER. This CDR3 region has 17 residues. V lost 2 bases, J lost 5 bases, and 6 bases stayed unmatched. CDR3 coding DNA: TGCGCCAGCAGCCAAACTCTAGCGGGGGGGCGTACCGGGGAGCTGTTTTTT. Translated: CASSQTLAGGRTGELFF.